These 13 T cell receptor beta chains came from one sample sequenced in a study of blood T cell repertoires in COVID-19. Clones were sequenced by immunoSEQ multiplex PCR, and TCRdb holds only the in-frame ones, with some missing. The sample has roughly 120,000 clones, 75% to 85% seen once. The specimen sequenced was peripheral blood. Receptors were obtained from a man between 65 and 85 years old with acute or convalescent COVID-19.

The chain uses TRBV27 and TRBJ2-6; TRBD1 agrees at 9 bases. Germline loops: CDR1 MNHEY, CDR2 SMNVEV (reference sequence). The CDR3 spans 16 residues. V lost 6 bases, J lost 2 bases, and 5 bases stayed unmatched. The CDR3 is CASRGDRVAGANVLTF. CDR3 DNA: TGTGCCAGCAGGGGGGACAGGGTGGCTGGGGCCAACGTCCTGACTTTC.

This clone was detected a few times. Germline and junction disagree at one end, which may indicate a read error. This chain joins TRBV11-2 and TRBJ1-2, with 7 nucleotides matching TRBD1. Germline V gene lookup returns CDR1 SGHAT and CDR2 FQNNGV. CDR3 size: 15 residues. The CDR3 nucleotides are TGTGCCAGCACCTTAGGGGCAGGGGGTGGCTATGGCTACACCTTC. It encodes CASTLGAGGGYGYTF.

The CDR3 bases are TGCGCCAGCAGTCTAGCGGGAGGATCGGATACGCAGTATTTT. Protein product: CASSLAGGSDTQYF. J is TRBJ2-3 and V is TRBV5-1, with TRBD2 matching over 11 bases. Germline V gene lookup returns CDR1 SGHRS and CDR2 YFSETQ. The CDR3 sequence is 14 residues long. With V trimmed by 5 bases and J by 6 bases, 5 bases remained unmatched.

The J gene is TRBJ1-2, the V gene TRBV4-2, with D uncertain. CDR3 length equals 15 residues. Deletions cut 4 bases from V and 2 bases from J, with 14 bases between. Germline CDR1 reads LGHNA; CDR2 reads YNFKEQ. Written as DNA, the CDR3 is TGTGCCAGCAGCCCTGGGTCTGGCGGGAACTATGGCTACACCTTC. This sequence encodes CASSPGSGGNYGYTF.

V gene TRBV9 combines with J gene TRBJ2-7; 13 positions agree with TRBD2. This CDR3 region has 17 residues. V gave up 0 bases and J gave up 4 bases; unmatched junction bases: 7. The germline CDR1 and CDR2 sequences are SGDLS and YYNGEE. This chain's CDR3 is CASSVGTSGGARYEQYF. The CDR3 nucleotides read TGTGCCAGCAGCGTAGGGACTAGCGGGGGAGCTAGATACGAGCAGTACTTC.

J is TRBJ1-2 and V is TRBV7-9; 10 nucleotides line up with TRBD1. This CDR3 region has 16 residues. V lost 5 bases to trimming and J lost 4 bases; unmatched junction nucleotides: 10. Germline CDR1 is SEHNR and CDR2 is FQNEAQ (reference sequence). CDR3 DNA: TGTGCCAGCAGCCGACAGGGGGCAGGACTAATCTATGGCTACACCTTC. Translation: CASSRQGAGLIYGYTF.

The rearrangement joins TRBV7-6 to TRBJ2-7; 7 bases align to TRBD2. CDR3 length: 15 residues. Germline-derived CDR1 and CDR2 are SGHVS and FNYEAQ. V gave up 1 base and J gave up 3 bases; unmatched junction bases: 6. The CDR3 DNA reads TGTGCCAGCAGCTTAGATGCTAGCGGAATCTACGAGCAGTACTTC. Translated: CASSLDASGIYEQYF.

The chain combines TRBV4-2 with TRBJ1-3, with no clear D. CDR1 is LGHNA, CDR2 YNFKEQ, per germline. Trimming cost V 0 bases and J 2 bases, with 8 bases left between them. The CDR3 is 15 amino acids. CDR3 DNA sequence: TGTGCCAGCAGCCAAGATATCGCGGCTGGAAACACCATATATTTT. Protein sequence: CASSQDIAAGNTIYF.

V gene TRBV5-1 combines with J gene TRBJ2-7; D may be TRBD2 (6 bases). The germline V and J ends were trimmed by 0 bases and 5 bases, with 18 bases remaining between them. CDR1 and CDR2 (germline): SGHRS, YFSETQ. CDR3 length: 16 amino acids. CDR3 protein: CASSLGDSLSGDEQYF. The CDR3 DNA reads TGCGCCAGCAGCTTGGGGGACTCCCTGTCCGGGGACGAGCAGTACTTC.

V and J are TRBV9 and TRBJ2-7, with D perhaps TRBD1 (5 bases). V dropped 3 bases and J dropped 0 bases, with 10 bases sitting between them. Germline loops: CDR1 SGDLS, CDR2 YYNGEE. CDR3 length: 14 amino acids. The CDR3 here is CASSADSGSYEQYF. CDR3 nucleotides: TGTGCCAGCAGCGCAGACAGTGGCTCCTACGAGCAGTACTTC.

The chain links TRBV19 to TRBJ1-1, with 9 bases fitting TRBD1. The germline V gene encodes CDR1 LNHDA and CDR2 SQIVND (reference sequence). J lost 3 bases, V lost 7 bases, and 6 bases had no gene match. This CDR3 has 14 residues. The CDR3 spells CASISGTGHTEAFF. The CDR3, as DNA: TGTGCCAGTATTTCTGGGACAGGGCACACTGAAGCTTTCTTT.

This clone has just a few counts. The genes are TRBV6-2 or TRBV6-3 and TRBJ1-1, with D possibly being TRBD1 (5 bases). Germline-derived CDR1 and CDR2 are MNHEY and SVGEGT. V lost 2 bases, J lost 3 bases, and 7 bases lay in between. This CDR3 region has 13 residues. The CDR3 sequence: CASSYRRDTEAFF. In DNA, the CDR3 is TGTGCCAGCAGTTACCGCAGGGACACTGAAGCTTTCTTT.

This rearrangement joins TRBV5-8 to TRBJ1-2, with D maybe TRBD1 (6 bases). CDR3 length: 15 residues. In germline, CDR1 is SGHTS, CDR2 YDEGEE. Deletions cut 3 bases from V and 5 bases from J, with 17 bases between. CDR3 nucleotide sequence: TGTGCCAGCAGCTCCGTGGGACAAGGGAGTTATGGCTACACCTTC. Residues: CASSSVGQGSYGYTF.